This TCR beta chain is drawn from a study of somatic mutations in cytotoxic T cells in rheumatoid arthritis. Overall study context: Before any treatment began, more than 25 ml EDTA peripheral blood was collected from patients right after diagnosis.

In the case of this clone: Its target is unknown.

Study-level findings and limits: A single CD8+ clone exceeded 20% of CD8+ cells in about an eighth of the roughly 65 patients.

Sequenced by immunoSEQ multiplex PCR; TCRdb stores in-frame clones only, minus some. Of approximately 9,500 clones in the sample, 85% were seen once. Sequencing input: CD8+ T cells sorted from blood. The TCR comes from an adult with rheumatoid arthritis.

In DNA form, the CDR3 reads TGTGCCAGCAGCCTAGCAGGATCTAACGAGCAGTACTTC. Encoded protein: CASSLAGSNEQYF. The rearrangement joins TRBV11-2 to TRBJ2-7, with D possibly matching TRBD2 (5 bases). There are 13 residues in the CDR3. Germline CDR1 reads SGHAT; CDR2 reads FQNNGV. V lost 5 bases, J lost 5 bases, and 13 bases lay in between.